These T cell receptor beta chains were read from a single sample in a study of T cells in Graves' hyperthyroidism and ophthalmopathy. TCRdb reanalysed the multiplex PCR reads using MiXCR and keeps one entry per CDR3 protein. The data show approximately 300,000 distinct CDR3 sequences, about a sixth seen once. Material for sequencing was blood. The origin of the receptors is a woman between 55 and 75 years old with Graves' ophthalmopathy. The CDR3 runs from the conserved cysteine through the conserved F or W. A D gene is named only where the DNA matches it firmly. Only part of the rows carry a size: once, few, many, or a class if the clone is expanded.

CSATELAYSPAYEQYF	TGCAGTGCTACCGAACTAGCGTACTCACCAGCCTACGAGCAGTACTTC	TRBV20-1	NA	TRBD2	TRBJ2-7
CASSFINYEQYF	TGTGCCAGCAGTTTTATCAACTACGAGCAGTACTTC	TRBV28	many	NA	TRBJ2-7
CASSRWTSVKETQYF	TGTGCCAGCAGCCGGTGGACTAGCGTGAAAGAGACCCAGTACTTC	TRBV11-2	once	TRBD2	TRBJ2-5
CASSLNSLANTGDRWQPQHF	TGTGCCAGCAGCTTAAACAGCTTAGCGAACACCGGGGACCGTTGGCAGCCCCAGCATTTT	TRBV7-2	NA	NA	TRBJ1-5
CASSLPSTGADNQPQHF	TGTGCCAGCAGTCTACCTTCAACAGGTGCGGACAATCAGCCCCAGCATTTT	TRBV28	many	NA	TRBJ1-5
CASSLEQVRGNEQFF	TGTGCCAGCAGTTTGGAGCAGGTTCGAGGGAATGAGCAGTTCTTC	TRBV27	many	NA	TRBJ2-1
CSARVEGIYGYTF	TGCAGTGCTAGAGTCGAGGGAATCTATGGCTACACCTTC	TRBV20-1	many	NA	TRBJ1-2
CASRYRFDTQYF	TGTGCCAGCAGGTACAGGTTTGATACGCAGTATTTT	TRBV7-2	many	NA	TRBJ2-3
CATHRGGELFF	TGTGCCACCCATAGAGGCGGGGAGCTGTTTTTT	TRBV27	few	NA	TRBJ2-2
CASSPFDRGDQPQHF	TGTGCCAGCAGCCCCTTCGACAGGGGAGATCAGCCCCAGCATTTT	TRBV7-8	many	TRBD1	TRBJ1-5
CAWSPRGAHSPLHF	TGTGCCTGGAGTCCCCGCGGGGCGCATTCACCCCTCCACTTT	TRBV30	few	NA	TRBJ1-6
CASSSPGTENYNEQFF	TGTGCCAGCAGTTCGCCCGGGACAGAGAACTACAATGAGCAGTTCTTC	TRBV27	NA	TRBD1	TRBJ2-1
CASSQDRDIRRNEKLFF	TGTGCCAGCAGCCAAGACCGGGACATCAGAAGAAATGAAAAACTGTTTTTT	TRBV11-1	NA	NA	TRBJ1-4
CASSPELGEFDTQYF	TGTGCCAGCAGTCCGGAGCTGGGGGAGTTCGATACGCAGTATTTT	TRBV12-3/TRBV12-4	NA	NA	TRBJ2-3
CASSLGRAGGPQDEQFF	TGTGCCAGCAGTTTAGGCCGAGCGGGAGGGCCTCAGGATGAGCAGTTCTTC	TRBV28	many	TRBD2	TRBJ2-1
CSALPGTEGTIYF	TGCAGTGCTTTGCCCGGGACAGAAGGCACCATATATTTT	TRBV20-1	many	TRBD1	TRBJ1-3
CASWSGPGGTEAFF	TGTGCCAGCTGGTCAGGACCCGGCGGCACTGAAGCTTTCTTT	TRBV6-1	many	NA	TRBJ1-1
CASSLVSGTSYNEQFF	TGTGCCAGCAGCTTGGTCAGCGGAACCTCCTACAATGAGCAGTTCTTC	TRBV5-5	many	NA	TRBJ2-1
CASSQKSTFYGYTF	TGTGCCAGCAGCCAAAAGTCGACCTTCTATGGCTACACCTTC	TRBV9	few	NA	TRBJ1-2
CASTGANNVPNEQFF	TGTGCCAGCACAGGGGCCAACAACGTACCAAATGAGCAGTTCTTC	TRBV28	many	NA	TRBJ2-1
CASSPGPPGTEAFF	TGTGCCAGCAGTCCGGGCCCTCCAGGGACTGAAGCTTTCTTT	TRBV7-3	NA	NA	TRBJ1-1
CATVGEGNQPQHF	TGTGCCACCGTGGGGGAGGGGAATCAGCCCCAGCATTTT	TRBV6-2/TRBV6-3	NA	NA	TRBJ1-5
CASSYSKGQGYEQYF	TGTGCCAGCAGTTACTCGAAGGGACAGGGATACGAGCAGTACTTC	TRBV6-2/TRBV6-3	many	TRBD1	TRBJ2-7
CASASQPGQGANEQFF	TGTGCCAGCGCCTCCCAACCGGGACAGGGGGCGAATGAGCAGTTCTTC	TRBV7-6	few	TRBD1	TRBJ2-1
CASSLGASWDYEQYF	TGTGCCAGCAGCCTGGGGGCCTCCTGGGACTACGAGCAGTACTTC	TRBV6-1	NA	NA	TRBJ2-7
CASSAGQGGDGYTF	TGTGCCAGCAGCGCGGGACAGGGGGGCGATGGCTACACCTTC	TRBV7-2	many	TRBD1	TRBJ1-2
CASSQDAEGSYEQYF	TGCGCCAGCAGCCAAGATGCCGAGGGCTCCTACGAGCAGTACTTC	TRBV4-3	NA	NA	TRBJ2-7
CASSYGTPTGELFF	TGCGCCAGCAGCTACGGGACACCTACCGGGGAGCTGTTTTTT	TRBV5-1	NA	NA	TRBJ2-2
CASGPGTSLHNEQFF	TGTGCTAGTGGCCCGGGGACTAGCCTCCACAATGAGCAGTTCTTC	TRBV12-5	many	TRBD2	TRBJ2-1
CASSFVDIRVTEAFF	TGTGCCAGCAGCTTTGTCGACATACGCGTCACTGAAGCTTTCTTT	TRBV7-2	many	NA	TRBJ1-1
CASSPQGFRGTGELFF	TGTGCCAGCAGCCCGCAGGGGTTTCGTGGCACCGGGGAGCTGTTTTTT	TRBV5-5	few	NA	TRBJ2-2
CASSPRAVSNQPQHF	TGTGCCAGCAGCCCCAGGGCGGTCAGCAATCAGCCCCAGCATTTT	TRBV7-8	few	NA	TRBJ1-5
CASSQSGGKNNEQFF	TGTGCCAGCAGCCAATCGGGAGGGAAGAACAATGAGCAGTTCTTC	TRBV16	NA	TRBD2	TRBJ2-1
CASSLPGQGGTQYF	TGTGCCAGCAGCCTTCCGGGACAGGGTGGGACCCAGTACTTC	TRBV5-8	NA	TRBD1	TRBJ2-5
CASSLNSAFNNEQFF	TGCGCCAGCAGCTTGAACTCCGCTTTTAACAATGAGCAGTTCTTC	TRBV5-1	few	NA	TRBJ2-1
CASSYSYGDRETNEKLFF	TGTGCCAGCAGTTACTCGTACGGGGATAGGGAAACTAATGAAAAACTGTTTTTT	TRBV6-8	many	NA	TRBJ1-4
CAIMANEKLFF	TGTGCCATCATGGCTAATGAAAAACTGTTTTTT	TRBV10-3	many	NA	TRBJ1-4
CASSLAGQGRQPQHF	TGTGCCAGCAGCTTAGCTGGACAGGGAAGGCAGCCCCAGCATTTT	TRBV7-2	NA	TRBD1	TRBJ1-5
CASSPGKEPSNQPQHF	TGTGCCAGCAGCCCCGGGAAGGAACCTAGCAATCAGCCCCAGCATTTT	TRBV7-4	many	NA	TRBJ1-5
CASSQERANVLTF	TGTGCCAGCAGCCAAGAGAGGGCCAACGTCCTGACTTTC	TRBV14	few	NA	TRBJ2-6
CASSLGTGSNNEQFF	TGCGCCAGCAGCTTGGGGACAGGGAGTAACAATGAGCAGTTCTTC	TRBV5-1	many	TRBD1	TRBJ2-1
CASSPLVGGEQYF	TGTGCCAGCAGCCCCTTGGTCGGGGGCGAGCAGTACTTC	TRBV7-3	many	NA	TRBJ2-7
CSALGQHYQPQHF	TGCAGTGCTTTGGGACAGCACTATCAGCCCCAGCATTTT	TRBV20-1	many	TRBD1	TRBJ1-5
CASSGGGTYNEQFF	TGTGCCAGCTCCGGAGGGGGGACCTACAATGAGCAGTTCTTC	TRBV18	many	NA	TRBJ2-1
CASSEEGQSRAFF	TGTGCCAGCAGTGAAGAGGGACAGAGCAGAGCTTTCTTT	TRBV2	many	TRBD1	TRBJ1-1
CASSQDRRQINTEAFF	TGTGCCAGCAGCCAAGATCGGAGGCAGATAAACACTGAAGCTTTCTTT	TRBV14	few	NA	TRBJ1-1
CASSSGTDYEQYF	TGTGCCAGCTCATCCGGGACAGACTACGAGCAGTACTTC	TRBV18	many	TRBD1	TRBJ2-7
CASSDTGESRNGRWLNEQFF	TGTGCCAGCAGTGACACGGGGGAGAGTAGGAACGGGAGGTGGCTTAATGAGCAGTTCTTC	TRBV2	once	TRBD2	TRBJ2-1
CSVSPPRGRDEQYF	TGCAGTGTCTCCCCCCCCAGGGGGCGAGACGAGCAGTACTTC	TRBV20-1	few	TRBD1	TRBJ2-7
CASRPGGPYNEQFF	TGCGCCAGCAGGCCCGGGGGGCCCTACAATGAGCAGTTCTTC	TRBV5-1	many	NA	TRBJ2-1